Listed below are T cell receptor beta chains from one sample, sequenced in a study of PD-L1 blockade in urothelial cancer. The protocol was immunoSEQ multiplex PCR, while the TCRdb copy is restricted to in-frame clones and leaves out a portion. This sample has approximately 46,000 clones, with around 90% found just once. The material sequenced was PBMCs, taken around atezolizumab (anti-PD-L1) treatment. These receptor sequences come from a man aged 60-69 years with urothelial cancer. CDR3s include the opening cysteine and the closing phenylalanine or tryptophan. A D gene is named only where the DNA matches it firmly. Rows may omit the clone size; those that give it use once, few, many or a size class.

abundance	len	j_gene	v_gene	d_gene	CDR3nt	CDR3aa
NA	15	TRBJ2-2	TRBV27	TRBD1	TGTGCCAGCAGTGGGGTGACAGGGAAGGCCGGGGAGCTGTTTTTT	CASSGVTGKAGELFF
NA	15	TRBJ1-4	TRBV25-1	NA	TGTGCCAGCAGTGATAGTCGACAGGACAATGAAAAACTGTTTTTT	CASSDSRQDNEKLFF
NA	14	TRBJ1-5	TRBV19	NA	TGTGCCAGTAGTATGGTCAGTAGCAATCAGCCCCAGCATTTT	CASSMVSSNQPQHF
NA	12	TRBJ1-4	TRBV30	NA	TGTGCCTGGAGTTGGACAGCCGAAAAACTGTTTTTT	CAWSWTAEKLFF
NA	14	TRBJ1-1	TRBV4-2	TRBD1	TGTGCCAGCAGCCTTCGGACAGGGAACACTGAAGCTTTCTTT	CASSLRTGNTEAFF
few	15	TRBJ2-7	TRBV19	TRBD1	TGTGCCAGTAGCAATATGGGACAGTCTGAATACGAGCAGTACTTC	CASSNMGQSEYEQYF
NA	15	TRBJ2-3	TRBV7-3	TRBD2	TGTGCCAGCAGCATACTAGCGGGGAGAACAGATACGCAGTATTTT	CASSILAGRTDTQYF
NA	15	TRBJ1-1	TRBV19	NA	TGTGCCAGTAGTTCTGGGGGCGCCGGGACCGGTGAAGCTTTCTTT	CASSSGGAGTGEAFF
NA	16	TRBJ2-5	TRBV30	TRBD2	TGTGCCTGGAGTTTCCCGACTAGCGGGCGAAGAGAGACCCAGTACTTC	CAWSFPTSGRRETQYF
NA	15	TRBJ2-3	TRBV10-1	NA	TGCGCCAGCAGTGAGGGTCCAGGTTTCGCAGATACGCAGTATTTT	CASSEGPGFADTQYF
NA	16	TRBJ1-1	TRBV9	TRBD1	TGTGCCAGCAGCGTAGATCTGGGACAGGGGAGTACTGAAGCTTTCTTT	CASSVDLGQGSTEAFF
NA	13	TRBJ2-1	TRBV30	NA	TGTGCCTGGAGACAGGGCTCCTACAATGAGCAGTTCTTC	CAWRQGSYNEQFF
NA	12	TRBJ2-1	TRBV18	NA	TGTGCCAGCTCACCAAATAGCAATGAGCAGTTCTTC	CASSPNSNEQFF
NA	17	TRBJ2-5	TRBV6-8	TRBD2	TGTGCCAGCAGACCGCCCTCACTAGCGGGGGGCCAAGAGACCCAGTACTTC	CASRPPSLAGGQETQYF
NA	16	TRBJ1-2	TRBV9	NA	TGTGCCAGCAGCGCGGAGAGAGAGGGCAGGGGTCGTGGCTACACCTTC	CASSAEREGRGRGYTF
NA	13	TRBJ1-2	TRBV6-1	NA	TGTGCCAGCAGTGAAGGGGGGGGATATGGCTACACCTTC	CASSEGGGYGYTF
once	15	TRBJ1-1	TRBV7-2	NA	TGTGCCAGCAGCTTAGCACCCAGCGCAAACACTGAAGCTTTCTTT	CASSLAPSANTEAFF
NA	15	TRBJ1-1	TRBV27	TRBD1	TGTGCCAGCAGAGACAGGGGAGGAGTGAACACTGAAGCTTTCTTT	CASRDRGGVNTEAFF
NA	13	TRBJ1-1	TRBV10-3	NA	TGTGCCATCAGTGTAGGGGCCTTAACTGAAGCTTTCTTT	CAISVGALTEAFF
NA	14	TRBJ2-1	TRBV7-9	TRBD1	TGTGCGAGTAATAGACAGGGTGCCTACAATGAGCAGTTCTTC	CASNRQGAYNEQFF